This T cell receptor (beta chain) was captured by sequencing in a study of OX40 agonist ivuxolimab in advanced cancers. For context, the study as a whole: Ivuxolimab was an agonistic, fully human IgG2 monoclonal antibody directed against OX40 (CD134), a costimulatory receptor. Of the roughly 52 dose-escalation patients, hepatocellular carcinoma was present in approximately 20, melanoma in approximately 15, renal cell carcinoma in 9 and head and neck cancer in 9. Three dose-escalation patients achieved partial responses, one with hepatocellular carcinoma and two with cutaneous melanoma. In the dose-escalation cohort, roughly 80% of patients were male, and the mean age was approximately 60 years, with a range of about 20 to 90. The purpose of peripheral TCRbeta sequencing was to test whether ivuxolimab changed TCR sequence diversity and led to clonal T-cell expansion. The monotherapy dose-escalation portion (N ≈ 50 patients) of the phase I ivuxolimab trial is reported in the paper. Prior anti-PD-1, anti-PD-L1 or anti-CTLA-4 therapy was permitted, and 35% to 40% of dose-escalation patients had received checkpoint inhibitors. Intravenous ivuxolimab was administered to patients every 2 weeks at six dose levels: 0.01, 0.1, 0.3, 1.5, 3 and 10 mg/kg. The research as a whole found: Low levels of normalized T-cell clonal expansion were also shown by some nonresponding patients. On average, CD8+ T cells showed more expanded clones than CD4+ T cells after ivuxolimab. In partial responders in the 0.1-3.0 mg/kg groups, normalized peripheral clonal expansion was found to be among the lowest, especially among CD8+ T cells. The antigen specificity of the clonally expanded peripheral T cells was not determined. At doses of 0.1 to 3.0 mg/kg, clonal expansion of both CD4+ and CD8+ blood T cells was observed from baseline to week 6.

On this clone: Its antigen remains undetermined. No base quality information exists; no much larger clone differs at one position.

The trial excluded patients who had a history of autoimmune disease or who were on systemic immunosuppression. In every dose cohort, peripheral blood was drawn for TCR sequencing at baseline, cycle 4 day 1, and cycle 7 day 1. Samples were obtained from an open-label, multicenter, first-in-human phase I dose-escalation trial of ivuxolimab. Adults with locally advanced or metastatic melanoma, renal cell carcinoma, hepatocellular carcinoma or head and neck squamous cell carcinoma were enrolled in the trial. CD4+ and CD8+ T cells were sorted separately from peripheral blood before TCR sequencing. For sequencing of the TCRbeta CDR3 region, genomic DNA was extracted from the sorted cells. The immunoSEQ Assay was used to sequence the TCRbeta CDR3 regions. Not all clones reach the TCRdb copy of this immuneACCESS table, which keeps in-frame sequences only. Checked studies attribute under half of the gap to unresolved V genes and leave the rest unexplained. Recorded for this sample are about 72,000 clones; roughly nine tenths of them occurred a single time. The top ten clones comprise over 9.5% of the sample.

The germline V gene provides CDR1 MNHNS and CDR2 SASEGT. From cysteine to phenylalanine, the CDR3 is 13 amino acids long. The DNA shown is the 39-base CDR3, in frame from base 1. Trimming removed 1 base from V and 4 bases from J, leaving 7 bases between the germline ends. The TCR comes from an adult with an advanced solid tumor such as melanoma, head and neck, liver or kidney cancer. The chain is encoded by TRBV6-1 joined to TRBJ1-2; too little of a D gene remains to name it. The input for sequencing was CD4+ or CD8+ T cells sorted from blood, taken in a trial of the OX40 agonist ivuxolimab. The DNA is TGTGCCAGCAGTGAAGAAACGCCCTATGGCTACACCTTC. This encodes CASSEETPYGYTF.